The sequence of this T cell receptor (beta chain) was determined in a study of T cells in localized non-small cell lung cancer. Germline values: CDR1 SEHNR, CDR2 FQNEAQ (reference sequence). V was pared by 5 bases and J by 4 bases, with 18 bases between. CDR3 length: 15 residues. Assay: immunoSEQ multiplex PCR; the TCRdb copy retains only in-frame clones and omits some. Here the sample spans 15,000 to 20,000 clones, around 80% being singletons. V and J are TRBV7-9 and TRBJ2-7; the D gene could be TRBD1 or TRBD2 (5 bases each). Material: peripheral blood, obtained before any cancer treatment. This receptor was obtained from a male donor aged 60 or older with stage III lung adenocarcinoma. The CDR3 coding sequence is TGTGCCAGCAGCCTCGGGGCGTCTACGGCGTACGAGCAGTACTTC. This encodes CASSLGASTAYEQYF.